The 20 T cell receptor beta chains in this list originate from one sample, sequenced in a study of chemoradiotherapy in HPV16-positive cancers. The protocol was immunoSEQ multiplex PCR, while the TCRdb copy is restricted to in-frame clones and leaves out a portion. The table records hundreds of clones, 88% of them present only once. The sample in question was tumor tissue, obtained from a patient who underwent chemoradiotherapy. These receptors came from a human donor with HPV-associated anogenital cancer.

The chain is built from TRBV4-3 and TRBJ1-2; D ambiguous. Between the trimmed V and J ends, which lost 5 bases and 4 bases, there was a span of 20 bases. Per the germline V gene, CDR1 is LGHNA and CDR2 is YSLEER. The CDR3 loop spans 16 amino acids. The DNA of the CDR3 is TGCGCCAGCAGCACATACCGACGTCGAAAGACCTATGGCTACACCTTC. This sequence encodes CASSTYRRRKTYGYTF.

This chain uses TRBV19 with TRBJ1-5; unclear D gene. The CDR3 has 12 residues. The germline V gene encodes CDR1 LNHDA and CDR2 SQIVND (reference sequence). The V gene lost 6 bases and the J gene lost 1 base, with 4 bases spanning the gap. CDR3 DNA: TGTGCCAGTAGGGAAAGCAATCAGCCCCAGCATTTT. This codes for CASRESNQPQHF.

The chain joins TRBV9 to TRBJ1-2; 7 positions match TRBD1. This CDR3 comprises 16 residues. CDR1 is SGDLS and CDR2 is YYNGEE in the germline V gene. The ends lost 0 bases at V and 4 bases at J; junction bases unmatched: 9. The CDR3 bases are TGTGCCAGCAGCGTAGGGGGAGGGGGCGTTACCTATGGCTACACCTTC. Its protein product is CASSVGGGGVTYGYTF.

The chain couples TRBV15 to TRBJ2-5, with D perhaps TRBD1 (6 bases). Trimming took 2 bases from V and 7 from J, leaving 17 bases between them. CDR3 length: 15 residues. Germline lookup yields CDR1 LNHNV and CDR2 YYDKDF (reference sequence). The CDR3 reads CATSRQGRGRGTQYF. In DNA form, the CDR3 reads TGTGCCACCAGCAGACAAGGCAGGGGCCGAGGGACCCAGTACTTC.

The chain employs TRBV6-1 and TRBJ1-3, with D perhaps matching TRBD1 (5 bases). The length of the CDR3 is 16 residues. V shed 0 bases and J shed 0 bases, with 9 bases lying between them. The germline V gene has CDR1 MNHNS and CDR2 SASEGT. CDR3 region: CASSEAPDSSGNTIYF. The CDR3 DNA reads as TGTGCCAGCAGTGAAGCCCCTGACAGCTCTGGAAACACCATATATTTT.

The gene calls are TRBV21-1 and TRBJ1-2. TRBV21-1 is flagged as a pseudogene. The CDR3 extends over 17 amino acids. This CDR3 is CASSKVEADREYYGYTF. The CDR3 DNA reads as TGTGCCAGCAGCAAAGTAGAGGCAGATCGGGAGTACTATGGCTACACCTTC.

This clone appeared once. The chain recombines TRBV7-6 with TRBJ2-6; 9 bases map to TRBD2. Germline V CDR1 and CDR2: SGHVS, FNYEAQ. J gave up 4 bases and V 5 bases, and 15 bases lay outside the gene matches. CDR3 length equals 19 residues. The CDR3: CASSPRSGGTFSGANVLTF. The CDR3 region has the DNA TGTGCCAGCAGCCCGCGGAGCGGGGGGACTTTTTCCGGGGCCAACGTCCTGACTTTC.

The rearrangement uses TRBV6-1 and TRBJ1-5; D is perhaps TRBD1 (5 bases). There are 14 residues in the CDR3. V lost 0 bases to trimming and J lost 2 bases, with 5 bases between them. CDR1 and CDR2 (germline): MNHNS, SASEGT. The CDR3 coding sequence is TGTGCCAGCAGTGAAGCAGGGGGCAATCAGCCCCAGCATTTT. The encoded protein is CASSEAGGNQPQHF.

The chain joins TRBV5-6 to TRBJ1-2; weak D call: TRBD1 (5 bases). CDR3 length: 14 amino acids. CDR1 is SGHDT, CDR2 YYEEEE, per germline. V was trimmed by 6 bases and J by 4 bases, leaving 16 bases between them. The CDR3 region is CASNRRGGFYGYTF. In DNA form, the CDR3 reads TGTGCCAGCAACAGGAGGGGCGGATTCTATGGCTACACCTTC.

This chain uses TRBV18 with TRBJ1-3; D remains unclear. Between the trimmed V and J ends, which lost 5 bases and 4 bases, there was a span of 6 bases. Germline V gene lookup returns CDR1 KGHSH and CDR2 LQKENI. CDR3 length: 12 amino acids. The CDR3 DNA is TGTGCCAGCTCATATGCGGGAAACACCATATATTTT. Translation: CASSYAGNTIYF.

This clone was counted once. CDR3 protein: CASRVLGRNTEAFF. The CDR3 DNA follows: TGTGCCAGTAGAGTATTAGGCCGGAACACTGAAGCTTTCTTT. This chain joins TRBV19 and TRBJ1-1; D is unresolved. V was trimmed by 6 bases and J by 1 base, leaving 12 bases between them. CDR1 and CDR2 (germline): LNHDA, SQIVND (reference sequence). The CDR3 runs 14 residues.

The gene calls are TRBV27 and TRBJ1-5; 7 positions match TRBD1. This CDR3 is built from 14 residues. The germline V gene has CDR1 MNHEY and CDR2 SMNVEV (reference sequence). V dropped 6 bases and J dropped 5; count of bases not matched to a gene: 7. The CDR3 DNA sequence: TGTGCCAGCAGGAGGACAGGACTTTATCAGCCCCAGCATTTT. Protein sequence: CASRRTGLYQPQHF.

This clone was seen a few times. The chain combines TRBV7-2 with TRBJ1-5; D is ambiguous. V lost 1 base to trimming and J lost 1 base, with 2 bases between them. The V gene's germline CDR1 is SGHTA and CDR2 FQGNSA. The CDR3 loop spans 13 amino acids. The CDR3 protein is CASSLDSNQPQHF. The CDR3 nucleotides read TGTGCCAGCAGCTTAGACAGCAATCAGCCCCAGCATTTT.

V and J are TRBV4-2 and TRBJ2-5; 11 bases line up with TRBD2. The length of the CDR3 is 14 residues. Per the germline V gene, CDR1 is LGHNA and CDR2 is YNFKEQ. The junction had 3 bases not matched to a gene; V was cut back by 0 bases and J by 9 bases. CDR3 DNA: TGTGCCAGCAGCCAAGATTCTAGCGGGGGGTCCCAGTACTTC. Amino acid sequence: CASSQDSSGGSQYF.

This chain links TRBV5-4 with TRBJ2-3; no clear D gene. Germline loops: CDR1 SGHNT, CDR2 YYREEE (reference sequence). The ends were cut back, 0 bases at V and 0 bases at J, with 8 bases in the middle. The CDR3 covers 15 residues. CDR3 nucleotides: TGTGCCAGCAGCTTGGTGGCAGTTAGCACAGATACGCAGTATTTT. Its translation: CASSLVAVSTDTQYF.

The J gene is TRBJ1-2, the V gene TRBV30; the D is unclear. The CDR3 length is 14 residues. Between the trimmed V and J ends, which lost 1 base and 4 bases, there was a span of 13 bases. The germline CDR1 and CDR2 sequences are GTSNPN and SVGIG (reference sequence). The CDR3 here is CAWSGLRGLYGYTF. In nucleotides, the CDR3 is TGTGCCTGGAGTGGACTAAGAGGCCTCTATGGCTACACCTTC.

V gene TRBV14 combines with J gene TRBJ2-7, with a weak D call TRBD1 (6 bases). V gave up 1 base and J gave up 6 bases, with 10 bases separating them. Germline V gene data show CDR1 as SGHDN and CDR2 as FVKESK. The CDR3 totals 13 residues. CDR3 nucleotide sequence: TGTGCCAGCAGCCAAGGATCAGGGGTCGAGCAGTACTTC. Its protein is CASSQGSGVEQYF.

The CDR3 DNA is TGTGCCAGCAGCTTAGCAGGGTCTGGGGCCAACGTCCTGACTTTC. Translating gives CASSLAGSGANVLTF. J is TRBJ2-6 and V is TRBV7-8, with D unresolved. The V end lost 0 bases, the J end lost 1 base, and 4 bases lay between the germline ends. Germline V gives CDR1 SGHVS, CDR2 FQNEAQ. The CDR3 has 15 amino acids.

This chain links TRBV7-2 with TRBJ1-6; D might be TRBD1 (5 bases). Trimming took 4 bases from V and 10 from J, leaving 23 bases between them. In germline, CDR1 is SGHTA, CDR2 FQGNSA. The CDR3 has 17 amino acids. The DNA for the CDR3 is TGTGCCAGCAGCTACTCCCCAAATGGGGCGCGCATCTCACCCCTCCACTTT. It translates to CASSYSPNGARISPLHF.

This clone occurred once. The chain recombines TRBV19 with TRBJ1-5; D gene ambiguous. Germline CDR1 LNHDA, CDR2 SQIVND (reference sequence). The CDR3 loop spans 16 amino acids. V lost 3 bases and J 0 bases, leaving 12 bases between the germline ends. The CDR3 sequence is CASSMSDQYSNQPQHF. Written as DNA, the CDR3 is TGTGCCAGTAGTATGTCGGATCAATATAGCAATCAGCCCCAGCATTTT. The whole variable domain, remainder taken from reference TRBV19 and TRBJ1-5, is DGGITQSPKYLFRKEGQNVTLSCEQNLNHDAMYWYRQDPGQGLRLIYYSQIVNDFQKGDIAEGYSVSREKKESFPLTVTSAQKNPTAFYLCASSMSDQYSNQPQHFGDGTRLSIL.